This entry lists 8 T cell receptor beta chains sequenced from one sample in a study of cytomegalovirus exposure and HLA in healthy donors. PCR amplification relied on 60 Vbeta primers (plus 13 Jbeta primers). Using immunoSEQ multiplex PCR, the repertoire was profiled, and TCRdb retains in-frame clones only, with some absent. The table records some 180,000 clones, around 79% of them present only once. The specimen was PBMCs. All receptors derive from a woman under 40 in good health and CMV-seropositive.

The chain couples TRBV5-1 to TRBJ2-5; D might be TRBD2 (6 bases). V shed 3 bases and J shed 3 bases, with 12 bases lying between them. Germline CDR1 is SGHRS and CDR2 is YFSETQ. CDR3 length: 14 amino acids. The CDR3, as DNA: TGCGCCAGCAGCTCTGGGACGGGGGAAGAGACCCAGTACTTC. Encoded protein: CASSSGTGEETQYF.

The chain links TRBV5-1 to TRBJ1-1, with 7 bases matching TRBD1. V shed 3 bases and J 0 bases; nucleotides not matched to a gene: 17. From germline, CDR1 is SGHRS and CDR2 YFSETQ. The CDR3 extends over 19 amino acids. The CDR3 loop reads CASSSNRDSGVLMNTEAFF. CDR3 DNA sequence: TGCGCCAGCAGCTCCAATAGGGACAGTGGCGTTCTGATGAACACTGAAGCTTTCTTT.

The chain employs TRBV4-3 and TRBJ2-2, with TRBD2 as a possible D gene (6 bases). The CDR3 loop spans 16 amino acids. The V and J ends lost 5 bases and 7 bases respectively, with 20 bases between them. Germline V gene sequence: CDR1 LGHNA, CDR2 YSLEER. The CDR3 region has the DNA TGCGCCAGCAGCAGGGATCAGGGTGAGGACTACGGGGAGCTGTTTTTT. The encoded protein is CASSRDQGEDYGELFF.

The CDR3 coding sequence is TGCGCCAGCAGCCGGAGTGGGACTAGCGGGGGGGCCGGGAATGAGCAGTTCTTC. Translated, it gives CASSRSGTSGGAGNEQFF. The rearrangement links TRBV4-1 to TRBJ2-1, with 16 nucleotides matching TRBD2. CDR3 length: 18 residues. Germline lookup yields CDR1 MGHRA and CDR2 YSYEKL. With 4 bases clipped from V and 7 bases from J, the junction kept 10 bases outside the gene matches.

The rearrangement joins TRBV9 to TRBJ1-1; D not resolved. Germline lookup yields CDR1 SGDLS and CDR2 YYNGEE. The CDR3 consists of 13 residues. Trimming stripped 0 bases from V and 7 bases from J, with 10 bases between. The CDR3 reads CASSVVGRGEAFF. DNA of the CDR3: TGTGCCAGCAGCGTAGTCGGTCGGGGTGAAGCTTTCTTT.

CDR3 sequence: CASSYRSGGAGEQYF. In DNA form, the CDR3 reads TGTGCCAGCAGTTACCGCAGCGGGGGGGCGGGCGAGCAGTACTTC. The chain combines TRBV6-6 with TRBJ2-7, with TRBD2 identical over 10 bases. V was pared by 2 bases and J by 6 bases, with 7 bases of the junction left unmatched. Germline lookup yields CDR1 MNHNY and CDR2 SVGAGI (reference sequence). CDR3 length equals 15 residues.

The V and J genes are TRBV30 and TRBJ1-4; possible D gene TRBD1, 6 bases. CDR1 and CDR2 (germline): GTSNPN, SVGIG (reference sequence). The CDR3 has 14 amino acids. V shed 2 bases and J shed 5 bases, with 12 bases lying between them. The CDR3 DNA follows: TGTGCCTGGAGTCGAGGGGGATTGAATGAAAAACTGTTTTTT. It codes for CAWSRGGLNEKLFF.

The chain is built from TRBV6-6 and TRBJ2-7, with unresolved D. The length of the CDR3 is 13 residues. CDR1 and CDR2 (germline): MNHNY, SVGAGI (reference sequence). The V end was cut by 6 bases, the J end by 4 bases, with 13 bases between. The CDR3 spells CASRSQESYEQYF. CDR3 bases: TGTGCCAGCAGGAGTCAAGAATCTTACGAGCAGTACTTC.